This T cell receptor (beta chain) was identified during a study of control samples from healthy donors and cancer patients. Sequenced by immunoSEQ multiplex PCR; TCRdb stores in-frame clones only, minus some. The sample lists tens of thousands of clones, 85% to 90% occurring once. This CDR3 contains 14 residues. Germline V CDR1 and CDR2: SEHNR, FQNEAQ (reference sequence). The germline V and J ends were trimmed by 5 bases and 11 bases, with 20 bases remaining between them. The chain links TRBV7-9 to TRBJ2-3, with D perhaps matching TRBD2 (5 bases). The source is a woman in her sixties in good health. The specimen sequenced was blood. The CDR3 DNA sequence: TGTGCCAGCAGCCCCTTTTCCCGACTATGCGAGCAGTATTTT. Translated, it gives CASSPFSRLCEQYF.